This T cell receptor beta chain was recovered during a study of control samples from healthy donors and cancer patients. Profiled with immunoSEQ multiplex PCR; TCRdb holds only in-frame clones, not every one. The sample yields 100,000 to 150,000 clones, roughly 90% seen once. The CDR3 has 15 residues. Germline V CDR1 and CDR2: LNHDA, SQIVND (reference sequence). Deletions cut 3 bases from V and 6 bases from J, with 15 bases between. The origin of this receptor is a man aged 50 to 60 in good health. The rearrangement links TRBV19 to TRBJ2-1; D is ambiguous. The specimen was blood. CDR3 loop: CASSIMLQPSNEQFF. The CDR3 DNA follows: TGTGCCAGTAGTATCATGCTCCAGCCAAGCAATGAGCAGTTCTTC.